This entry concerns a single T cell receptor beta chain. No antigen is known for it. The sample belongs to a study of cytomegalovirus exposure and HLA in healthy donors. TCRdb's table, derived via immunoSEQ multiplex PCR, lists solely in-frame clones and lacks some. The sample lists about 160,000 clones, roughly 96% occurring once. Study observations and caveats: Most TCR sequences were seen very rarely across donors, but some public TCRs occurred in many. In the roughly 130 validation repertoires, a later analysis found that first-cohort TCR clusters tended to co-occur.

The CDR3 runs to 14 residues. CDR1 and CDR2 from the germline V gene are LGHNA and YNFKEQ. Trimming cost V 5 bases and J 4 bases, with 14 bases left between them. The chain joins TRBV4-2 to TRBJ2-5; tentative D call: TRBD2 (6 bases). This TCR was recovered from a young woman in good health and CMV-seronegative. The sample taken for sequencing was PBMCs. CDR3 protein: CASSSRAEGETQYF. The CDR3 region has the DNA TGTGCCAGCAGCTCGAGGGCGGAGGGAGAGACCCAGTACTTC.